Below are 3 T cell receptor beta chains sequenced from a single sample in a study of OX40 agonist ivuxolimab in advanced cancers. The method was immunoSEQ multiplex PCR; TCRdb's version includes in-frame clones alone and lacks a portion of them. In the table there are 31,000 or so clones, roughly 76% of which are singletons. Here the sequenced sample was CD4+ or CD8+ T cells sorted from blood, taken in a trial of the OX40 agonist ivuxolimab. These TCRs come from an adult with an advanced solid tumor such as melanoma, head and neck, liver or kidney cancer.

The DNA of the CDR3 is TGTGCCAGCATCGACAGGGGTGACACTGGGGCCAACGTCCTGACTTTC. Translation: CASIDRGDTGANVLTF. V gene TRBV7-9 combines with J gene TRBJ2-6, with 8 nucleotides matching TRBD1. J lost 2 bases, V lost 7 bases, and 7 bases had no gene match. The CDR3 is made up of 16 amino acids. CDR1 is SEHNR, CDR2 FQNEAQ, per germline (reference sequence).

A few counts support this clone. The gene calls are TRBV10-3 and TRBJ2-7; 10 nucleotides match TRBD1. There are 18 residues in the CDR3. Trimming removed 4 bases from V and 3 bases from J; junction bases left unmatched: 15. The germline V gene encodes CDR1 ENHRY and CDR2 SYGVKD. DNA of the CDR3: TGTGCCATCAGTGGGGTCTCGGTTGGGACAGGGGAGGTCTACGAGCAGTACTTC. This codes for CAISGVSVGTGEVYEQYF.

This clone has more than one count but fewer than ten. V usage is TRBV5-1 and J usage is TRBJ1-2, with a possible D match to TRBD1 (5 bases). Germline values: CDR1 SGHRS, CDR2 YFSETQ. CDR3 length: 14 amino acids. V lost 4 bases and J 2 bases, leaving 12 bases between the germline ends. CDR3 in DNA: TGCGCCAGCAGCGCTTATACAGGAAACTATGGCTACACCTTC. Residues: CASSAYTGNYGYTF.